The T cell receptor (beta chain) under discussion was sequenced for a study of cytotoxic CD8 clonotypes in ibrutinib-treated CLL. Overall study findings and caveats: Rare overall, public clonotypes shrank or held steady under therapy. Researchers report that baseline clonality outpaced age-matched healthy donors and tracked circulating CD8+ T-cell counts. Clonality increased with ibrutinib response but returned toward baseline at progression. Sampling times (in sustained-remission versus progressing patients) were not the same.

The germline V gene has CDR1 SGHAT and CDR2 FQNNGV. The CDR3 has 15 residues. Deletions cut 1 base from V and 5 bases from J, with 14 bases between. In regard to this clone: What it recognizes is unknown.

Only in-frame clones appear in the TCRdb table, and some are missing; sequencing was by immunoSEQ multiplex PCR. The sample has 50,000 to 65,000 clones, less than 75% seen once. This specimen was PBMCs, taken after 12 months of ibrutinib treatment. This sequence was found in a human donor with chronic lymphocytic leukemia. The chain carries TRBV11-2 and TRBJ1-1; D unresolved. The CDR3 DNA sequence: TGTGCCAGCAGCTTAGCTTTTAGGGTGGGGACTGAAGCTTTCTTT. Translating gives CASSLAFRVGTEAFF.